This T cell receptor beta chain was recovered during a study of blood T cell repertoires in COVID-19. Study background: Sites across the United States, Italy and Spain contributed samples from acute and convalescent COVID-19.

TCRdb's table, derived via immunoSEQ multiplex PCR, lists solely in-frame clones and lacks some. The repertoire has around 120,000 clones, about nine tenths of them found once; the top ten carry 25% to 35%. V was clipped by 4 bases and J by 7 bases, with 14 bases between them. CDR1 SGHDT and CDR2 YYEEEE come from the germline V gene. This CDR3 contains 13 residues. This clone has just one count. The V and J genes are TRBV5-6 and TRBJ1-2; TRBD1 might be the D (6 bases). Input material: peripheral blood. The TCR was taken from a woman in her sixties or seventies with acute or convalescent COVID-19. CDR3 region: CASSQGQGFGYTF. Written as DNA, the CDR3 is TGTGCCAGCAGCCAGGGGCAGGGGTTTGGCTACACCTTC.